The clone carrying this T cell receptor (beta chain) is labeled medium-sized. Its antigen is not identified. Germline V lookup: CDR1 MNHNS, CDR2 SASEGT. The CDR3 loop spans 17 amino acids. Trimming removed 4 bases from V and 1 base from J; junction bases left unmatched: 6. The sample belongs to a study of T cell repertoires in aging, cancer and after chemotherapy. Whole-study context: Donors were grouped into six age bands spanning 30 or younger through 70 or older. Findings of the study overall: Rebound thymic output was suggested by rising median generation probability during chemotherapy in each cancer cohort. These repertoire data do not allow conclusions about immunological memory after chemotherapy.

TCR beta rearrangements were amplified from peripheral blood genomic DNA. TRB rearrangements spanning V, D and J were amplified using mixed TRB-A/B primers. TCRdb reprocessed the multiplex PCR reads with MiXCR, giving one entry per CDR3 protein. Of approximately 3,200 distinct CDR3 sequences in the sample, about a fifth are singletons; the top ten hold roughly 20%. V and J are TRBV6-1 and TRBJ2-6; 8 bases match TRBD1. The receptor was derived from a human donor with a blood cancer. Material: blood. The CDR3 reads CASSVSGGSSGANVLTF. The CDR3 DNA follows: TGTGCCAGCAGTGTATCAGGGGGCTCTTCTGGGGCCAACGTCCTGACTTTC.